This TCR beta chain was recovered during a study of shared clonotypes between healthy human individuals. Study-wide background: The study enrolled a couple of women and three men aged 18 to 49. General study results and limits: A generally larger estimated richness was seen in naive subsets than in memory subsets.

Looked up from germline, CDR1 is SGHVS and CDR2 is FNYEAQ. The CDR3 is made up of 16 amino acids. With 5 bases clipped from V and 7 bases from J, the junction kept 10 bases outside the gene matches. Measured with immunoSEQ multiplex PCR; TCRdb has only the in-frame clones, and not every one. The table lists 1.5 million to 1.9 million clones, 95% to 99% of them singletons, with roughly 0.4% in the top ten. Turning to this clone: Its specificity is unknown.

The sequenced sample was naive CD4+ T cells sorted from blood. Subset reported: CD45RA+ positively selected. The receptor was derived from a man aged 30 to 45 in good health. The rearrangement uses TRBV7-6 and TRBJ2-2, with 10 bases aligning to TRBD1. This CDR3 is CASSRQGQGRVGELFF. CDR3 nucleotide sequence: TGTGCCAGCAGCCGCCAGGGACAGGGGAGAGTCGGGGAGCTGTTTTTT.